The source of this T cell receptor (beta chain) is a study of T cells in Graves' hyperthyroidism and ophthalmopathy. Study-level points and caveats: Stable hyperthyroidism was separated from ophthalmopathy by a model based on 13 V-J features. Blood also contained most expanded thyroid clonotypes above 0.001.

Lactation, pregnancy, other autoimmune disease or uncontrolled infection excluded patients. A note on this clonotype: No antigen is known for it.

The source material, RNA transcripts, was used to amplify TCR beta CDR3 regions. The study used the HTBI primer set for a first-round RT-PCR of the TCR CDR3. A single record per CDR3 protein comes from TCRdb applying MiXCR to the multiplex PCR reads. Of about 500,000 distinct CDR3 sequences listed, 13% to 15% are singletons. The CDR3 is 18 amino acids. The germline V gene has CDR1 MNHGY and CDR2 SVAAGI. V dropped 4 bases and J dropped 0 bases, with 21 bases sitting between them. The TCR sequence derives from a woman aged 18-29 years with Graves' hyperthyroidism. The chain uses TRBV6-9 and TRBJ1-1, with D hard to call. Input material: blood. The CDR3 nucleotides are TGTGCCAGCAGTTTCCCGATCATAAAGGCAATTATGAACACTGAAGCTTTCTTT. It is translated as CASSFPIIKAIMNTEAFF.